Listed below are T cell receptor beta chains from one sample, sequenced in a study of cytotoxic CD8 clonotypes in ibrutinib-treated CLL. Clones were sequenced by immunoSEQ multiplex PCR, and TCRdb holds only the in-frame ones, with some missing. The sample yields approximately 210,000 clones, over 55% seen once. Here the sequenced sample was PBMCs, taken after 24 months of ibrutinib treatment. The source of these receptors is a human donor with chronic lymphocytic leukemia. Both conserved end residues are part of each CDR3. The D gene is left open where the match is weak. Expanded clones are given a class, and other clones once, few, many or no size at all.

V	J	size	D	DNA	CDR3
TRBV18	TRBJ2-5	few	.	TGTGCCAGCTCACCACGGGGACTTATTCAAGAGACCCAGTACTTC	CASSPRGLIQETQYF
TRBV25-1	TRBJ2-3	once	.	TGTGCCAGCAGTCGATATTCCGGGGGCCCAACACCAGATACGCAGTATTTT	CASSRYSGGPTPDTQYF
TRBV5-4	TRBJ1-2	.	.	TGTGCCAGCAGAATACAGGGTCGAGGTAACTATGGCTACACCTTC	CASRIQGRGNYGYTF
TRBV18	TRBJ1-4	few	TRBD1	TGTGCCAGCTCACCGGGGAGACAGGGGGCTGAAAAACTGTTTTTT	CASSPGRQGAEKLFF
TRBV4-3	TRBJ2-7	.	TRBD2	TGCGCCAGCAGCCTAGGACTAGGGAACTCCTACGAGCAGTACTTC	CASSLGLGNSYEQYF
TRBV7-2	TRBJ2-5	.	.	TGTGCCAGCAGCTCCCCGGGACTTCGAGAGACCCAGTACTTC	CASSSPGLRETQYF
TRBV6-1	TRBJ1-2	.	.	TGTGCCAGCCAGGACATTAGGGACTATGGCTACACCTTC	CASQDIRDYGYTF
TRBV4-3	TRBJ2-3	.	.	TGCGCCAGCAGCCAAGATAGGTTGGGAGGCGCAGATACGCAGTATTTT	CASSQDRLGGADTQYF
TRBV18	TRBJ2-6	.	.	TGTGCCAGCTCACTACGGGCCGACCTTCCCAACAGAGTTTCTGGGGCCAACGTCCTGACTTTC	CASSLRADLPNRVSGANVLTF
TRBV19	TRBJ1-5	.	TRBD1	TGTGCCACAAAACGTACAGGGGGCAATCGTAATCAGCCCCAGCATTTT	CATKRTGGNRNQPQHF
TRBV27	TRBJ2-1	once	TRBD2	TGTGCCAGCAGTTCCCCACTAGCGGGAGGGCCCCGGAGGCGGTTCTTC	CASSSPLAGGPRRRFF
TRBV4-3	TRBJ2-7	.	TRBD2	TGCGCCAGCAGCCAAGATACTAGCGGGAGAAGTGGCGAGCAGTACTTC	CASSQDTSGRSGEQYF
TRBV7-9	TRBJ2-7	.	TRBD1	TGTGCCAGCAGCCAGGACAGGGGATCCCCCTACAAGAACTACGAGCAGTACTTC	CASSQDRGSPYKNYEQYF
TRBV5-1	TRBJ2-7	.	TRBD1	TGCGCCAGCAGCACCGGGACAGGGGTTCACGAGCAGTACTTC	CASSTGTGVHEQYF
TRBV4-3	TRBJ2-7	.	.	TGCGCCAGCAGCCAGGGGCTGGGGCTAGACGAGCAGTACTTC	CASSQGLGLDEQYF
TRBV5-1	TRBJ2-1	.	TRBD2	TGCGCCAGCAGCGTGCTAGCGGGAGCGGGCAATGAGCAGTTCTTC	CASSVLAGAGNEQFF
TRBV19	TRBJ2-7	.	.	TGTGCCAGTAGCCCGGGACGGGAAGGCTACGAGCAGTACTTC	CASSPGREGYEQYF
TRBV25-1	TRBJ1-1	.	.	TGTGCCAGCAGTTCCGGGACTTACACTGAAGCTTTCTTT	CASSSGTYTEAFF
TRBV5-1	TRBJ1-2	.	.	TGCGCCAGCAGCCGAGAAAGTGACAGCTATGGCTACACCTTC	CASSRESDSYGYTF
TRBV11-2	TRBJ2-5	.	.	TGTGCCAGCAGCCCGGACAGCTACCAAGAGACCCAGTACTTC	CASSPDSYQETQYF
TRBV27	TRBJ1-2	few	.	TGTGCCAGCAGTTTCCTTGGACCCTCGACAGATGGCTACACCTTC	CASSFLGPSTDGYTF
TRBV5-1	TRBJ2-3	.	.	TGCGCCAGCAGCGGCCTTACCCGATCCGATACGCAGTATTTT	CASSGLTRSDTQYF